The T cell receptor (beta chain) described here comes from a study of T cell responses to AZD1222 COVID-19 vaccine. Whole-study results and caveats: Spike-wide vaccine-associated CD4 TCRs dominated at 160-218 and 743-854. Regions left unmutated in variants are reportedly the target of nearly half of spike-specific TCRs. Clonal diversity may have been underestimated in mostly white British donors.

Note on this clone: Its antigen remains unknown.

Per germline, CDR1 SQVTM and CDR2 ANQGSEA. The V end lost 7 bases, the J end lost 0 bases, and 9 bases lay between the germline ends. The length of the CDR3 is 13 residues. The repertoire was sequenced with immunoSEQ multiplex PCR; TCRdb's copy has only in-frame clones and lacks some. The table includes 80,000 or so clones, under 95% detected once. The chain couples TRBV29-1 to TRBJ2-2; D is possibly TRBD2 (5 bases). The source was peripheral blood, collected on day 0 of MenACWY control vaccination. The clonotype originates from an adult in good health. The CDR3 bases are TGCAGCGCCCTTAGCGCGAACACCGGGGAGCTGTTTTTT. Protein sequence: CSALSANTGELFF.